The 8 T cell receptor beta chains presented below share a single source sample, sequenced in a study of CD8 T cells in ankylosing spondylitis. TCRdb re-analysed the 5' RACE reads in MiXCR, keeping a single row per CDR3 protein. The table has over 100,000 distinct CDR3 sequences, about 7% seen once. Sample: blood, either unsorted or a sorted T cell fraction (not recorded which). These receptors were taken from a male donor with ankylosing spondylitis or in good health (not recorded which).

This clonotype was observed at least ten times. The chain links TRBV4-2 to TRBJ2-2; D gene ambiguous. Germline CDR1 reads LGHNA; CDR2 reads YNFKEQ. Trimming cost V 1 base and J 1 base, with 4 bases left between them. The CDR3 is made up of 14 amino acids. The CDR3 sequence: CASSQGMNTGELFF. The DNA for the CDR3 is TGTGCCAGCAGCCAAGGGATGAACACCGGGGAGCTGTTTTTT.

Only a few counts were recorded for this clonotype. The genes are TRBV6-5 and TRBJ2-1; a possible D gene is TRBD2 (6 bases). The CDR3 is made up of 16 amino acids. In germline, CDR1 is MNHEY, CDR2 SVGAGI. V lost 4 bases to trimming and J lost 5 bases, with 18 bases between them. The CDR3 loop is CASSSPGLGSDNEQFF. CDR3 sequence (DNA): TGTGCCAGCAGTTCCCCGGGACTCGGGTCCGACAATGAGCAGTTCTTC.

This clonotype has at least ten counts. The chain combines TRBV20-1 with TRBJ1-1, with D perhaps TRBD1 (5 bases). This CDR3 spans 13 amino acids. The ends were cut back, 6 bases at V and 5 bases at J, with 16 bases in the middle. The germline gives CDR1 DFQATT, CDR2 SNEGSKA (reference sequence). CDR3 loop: CSAKGGAGTEAFF. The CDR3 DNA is TGCAGTGCCAAGGGAGGGGCGGGTACTGAAGCTTTCTTT.

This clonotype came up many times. As DNA, the CDR3 is TGTGCCAGCAGCCAGGGGTTTGCGCCGAACCAAGAGACCCAGTACTTC. Its translation is CASSQGFAPNQETQYF. The rearrangement uses TRBV7-2 and TRBJ2-5, with D tentatively TRBD1 (6 bases). CDR3 length equals 16 residues. Trimming took off 5 bases at V and 0 bases at J, with 16 bases between the two ends. The germline gives CDR1 SGHTA, CDR2 FQGNSA.

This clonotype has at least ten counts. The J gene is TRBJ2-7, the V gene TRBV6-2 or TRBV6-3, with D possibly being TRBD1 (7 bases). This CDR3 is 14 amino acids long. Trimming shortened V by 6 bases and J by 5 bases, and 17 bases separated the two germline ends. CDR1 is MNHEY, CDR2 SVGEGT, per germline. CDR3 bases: TGTGCCAGCAGCCTCGACAGGGACTTGAACGAGCAGTACTTC. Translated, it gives CASSLDRDLNEQYF.

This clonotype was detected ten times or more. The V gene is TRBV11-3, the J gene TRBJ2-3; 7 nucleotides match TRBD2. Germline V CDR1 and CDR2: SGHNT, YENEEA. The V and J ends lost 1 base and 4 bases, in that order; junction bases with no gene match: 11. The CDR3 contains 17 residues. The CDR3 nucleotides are TGTGCCAGCAGCTTAGCCACGGCGGGTGCGGGAGCAGATACGCAGTATTTT. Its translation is CASSLATAGAGADTQYF. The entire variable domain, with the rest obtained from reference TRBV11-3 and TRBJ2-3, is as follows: EAGVVQSPRYKIIEKKQPVAFWCNPISGHNTLYWYLQNLGQGPELLIRYENEEAVDDSQLPKDRFSAERLKGVDSTLKIQPAELGDSAVYLCASSLATAGAGADTQYFGPGTRLTVL.

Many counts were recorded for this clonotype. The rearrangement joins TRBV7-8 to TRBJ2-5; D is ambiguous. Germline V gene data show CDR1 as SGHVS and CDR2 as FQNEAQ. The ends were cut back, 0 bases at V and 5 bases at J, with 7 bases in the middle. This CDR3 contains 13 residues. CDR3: CASSLAPTETQYF. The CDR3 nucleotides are TGTGCCAGCAGCTTAGCCCCGACGGAGACCCAGTACTTC. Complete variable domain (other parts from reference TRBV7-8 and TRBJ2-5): GAGVSQSPRYKVAKRGQDVALRCDPISGHVSLFWYQQALGQGPEFLTYFQNEAQLDKSGLPSDRFFAERPEGSVSTLKIQRTQQEDSAVYLCASSLAPTETQYFGPGTRLLVL.

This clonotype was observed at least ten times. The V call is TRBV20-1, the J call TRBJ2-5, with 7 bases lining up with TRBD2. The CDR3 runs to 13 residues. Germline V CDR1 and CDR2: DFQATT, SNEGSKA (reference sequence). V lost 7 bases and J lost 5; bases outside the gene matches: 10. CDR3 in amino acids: CSEKERGGETQYF. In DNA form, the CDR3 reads TGCAGTGAAAAGGAGCGGGGCGGGGAGACCCAGTACTTC.